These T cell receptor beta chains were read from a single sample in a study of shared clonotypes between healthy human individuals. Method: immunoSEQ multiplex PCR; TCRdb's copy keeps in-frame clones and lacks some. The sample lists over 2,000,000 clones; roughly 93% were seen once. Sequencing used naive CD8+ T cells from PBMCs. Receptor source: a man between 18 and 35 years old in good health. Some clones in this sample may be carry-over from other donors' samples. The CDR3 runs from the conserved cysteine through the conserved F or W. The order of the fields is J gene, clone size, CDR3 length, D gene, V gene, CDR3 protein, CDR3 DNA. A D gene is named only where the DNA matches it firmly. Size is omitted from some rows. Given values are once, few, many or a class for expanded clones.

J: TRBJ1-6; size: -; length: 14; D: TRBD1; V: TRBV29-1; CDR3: CSVQTGSYNSPLHF; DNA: TGCAGCGTTCAGACAGGGAGCTATAATTCACCCCTCCACTTT
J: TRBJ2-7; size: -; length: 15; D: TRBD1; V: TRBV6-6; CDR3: CASSYPGGAPYEQYF; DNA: TGTGCCAGCAGTTATCCAGGGGGAGCCCCCTACGAGCAGTACTTC
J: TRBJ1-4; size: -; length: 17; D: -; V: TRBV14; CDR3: CASSQVLVGRTNEKLFF; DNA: TGTGCCAGCAGCCAAGTTTTGGTCGGCAGGACTAATGAAAAACTGTTTTTT
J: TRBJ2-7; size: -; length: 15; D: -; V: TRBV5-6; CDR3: CASSLVGSNLFEQYF; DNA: TGTGCCAGCAGCTTGGTCGGGAGCAATCTTTTCGAGCAGTACTTC
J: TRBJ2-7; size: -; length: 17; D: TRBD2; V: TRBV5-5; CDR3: CASSLRPTSGSAYEQYF; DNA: TGTGCCAGCAGCTTGAGACCGACTAGCGGGAGTGCCTACGAGCAGTACTTC
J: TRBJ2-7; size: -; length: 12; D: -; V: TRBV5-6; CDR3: CASSEKSYEQYF; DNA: TGTGCCAGCAGCGAAAAAAGCTACGAGCAGTACTTC
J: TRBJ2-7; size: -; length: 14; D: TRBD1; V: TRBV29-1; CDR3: CSVRGQGAGYEQYF; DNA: TGCAGCGTGAGGGGACAGGGGGCAGGGTACGAGCAGTACTTC
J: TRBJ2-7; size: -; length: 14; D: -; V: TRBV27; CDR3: CASGFGTSSYEQYF; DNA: TGTGCCAGTGGATTCGGGACGAGTTCCTACGAGCAGTACTTC
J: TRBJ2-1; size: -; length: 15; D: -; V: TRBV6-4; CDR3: CASGASGSLYNEQFF; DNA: TGTGCCAGCGGGGCATCGGGTAGCCTCTACAATGAGCAGTTCTTC
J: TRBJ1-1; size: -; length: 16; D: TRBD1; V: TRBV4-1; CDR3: CASSYQGDREGTEAFF; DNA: TGCGCCAGCAGCTATCAAGGGGACAGGGAGGGTACTGAAGCTTTCTTT
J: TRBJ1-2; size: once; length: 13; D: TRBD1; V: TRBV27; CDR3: CASSLRTGDGYTF; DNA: TGTGCCAGCAGTTTAAGGACAGGGGATGGCTACACCTTC
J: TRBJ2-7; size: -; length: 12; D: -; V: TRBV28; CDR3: CASSRTSSEQYF; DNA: TGTGCCAGCAGCCGAACATCGAGCGAGCAGTACTTC
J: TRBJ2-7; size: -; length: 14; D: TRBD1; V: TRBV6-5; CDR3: CASSSGTGFDEQYF; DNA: TGTGCCAGCAGCTCCGGGACAGGGTTTGACGAGCAGTACTTC
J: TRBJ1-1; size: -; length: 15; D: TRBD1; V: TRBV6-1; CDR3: CASRVWWTGMTEAFF; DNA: TGTGCCAGCAGAGTCTGGTGGACAGGGATGACTGAAGCTTTCTTT
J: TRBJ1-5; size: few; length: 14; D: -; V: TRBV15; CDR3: CATSRDRGNQPQHF; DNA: TGTGCCACCAGCAGAGACAGGGGTAATCAGCCCCAGCATTTT
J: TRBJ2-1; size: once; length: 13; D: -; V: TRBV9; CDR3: CASSSGAAREQFF; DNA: TGTGCCAGCAGCTCGGGAGCCGCACGGGAGCAGTTCTTC
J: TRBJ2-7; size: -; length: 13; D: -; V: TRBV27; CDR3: CASSISLSYEQYF; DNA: TGTGCCAGCAGCATATCCTTAAGTTACGAGCAGTACTTC
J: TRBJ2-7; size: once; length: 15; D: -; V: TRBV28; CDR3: CASSFGHLSSYEQYF; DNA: TGTGCCAGCAGTTTTGGCCACCTGAGCTCCTACGAGCAGTACTTC
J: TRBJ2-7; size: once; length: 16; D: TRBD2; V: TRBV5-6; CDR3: CASSLRGLAGPYEQYF; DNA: TGTGCCAGCAGCTTAAGGGGGCTAGCGGGACCCTACGAGCAGTACTTC
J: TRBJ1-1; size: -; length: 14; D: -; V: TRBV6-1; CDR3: CASSEGTVNTEAFF; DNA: TGTGCCAGCAGTGAAGGGACAGTGAACACTGAAGCTTTCTTT
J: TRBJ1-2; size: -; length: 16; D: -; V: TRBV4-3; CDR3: CASSQGWDPDSYGYTF; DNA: TGCGCCAGCAGCCAAGGTTGGGACCCGGACAGTTATGGCTACACCTTC
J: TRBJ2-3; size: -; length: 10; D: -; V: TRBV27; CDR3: CATGPDTQYF; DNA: TGTGCCACAGGGCCAGATACGCAGTATTTT
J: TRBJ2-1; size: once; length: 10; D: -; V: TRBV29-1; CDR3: CSVEVLEQFF; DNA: TGCAGCGTTGAAGTTCTAGAGCAGTTCTTC
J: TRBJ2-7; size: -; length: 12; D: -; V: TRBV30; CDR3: CACSVLSYEQYF; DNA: TGTGCCTGTAGCGTACTCTCCTACGAGCAGTACTTC
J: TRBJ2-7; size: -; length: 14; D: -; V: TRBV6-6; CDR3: CASSSGPLVAEQYF; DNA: TGTGCCAGCAGTTCAGGGCCCCTCGTCGCCGAGCAGTACTTC
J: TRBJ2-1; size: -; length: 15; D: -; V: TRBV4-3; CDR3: CASSQGLLNYNEQFF; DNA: TGCGCCAGCAGCCAAGGGCTATTGAACTACAATGAGCAGTTCTTC
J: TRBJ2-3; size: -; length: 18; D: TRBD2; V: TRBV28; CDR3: CASSYIAGAERSTDTQYF; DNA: TGTGCCAGCAGTTATATAGCGGGAGCCGAAAGAAGCACAGATACGCAGTATTTT
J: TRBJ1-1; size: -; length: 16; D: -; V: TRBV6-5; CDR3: CASSYSWSRLNTEAFF; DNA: TGTGCCAGCAGTTACTCTTGGTCTCGTCTGAACACTGAAGCTTTCTTT
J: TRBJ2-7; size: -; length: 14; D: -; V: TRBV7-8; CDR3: CASRGQMSSYEQYF; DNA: TGTGCCAGCAGGGGACAAATGAGCTCCTACGAGCAGTACTTC
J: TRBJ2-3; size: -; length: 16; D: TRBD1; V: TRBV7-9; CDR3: CASSIQGALSTDTQYF; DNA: TGTGCCAGCAGCATACAGGGGGCTCTTAGCACAGATACGCAGTATTTT
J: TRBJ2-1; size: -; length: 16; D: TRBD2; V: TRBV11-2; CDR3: CASSLRLAEPYNEQFF; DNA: TGTGCCAGCAGCTTAAGGCTAGCGGAACCTTACAATGAGCAGTTCTTC
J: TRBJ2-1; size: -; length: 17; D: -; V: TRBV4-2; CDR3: CASSQEGLISSYNEQFF; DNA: TGTGCCAGCAGCCAAGAAGGACTCATTTCGTCCTACAATGAGCAGTTCTTC
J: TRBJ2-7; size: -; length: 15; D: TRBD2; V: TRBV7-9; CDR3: CASSEQAGVEYEQYF; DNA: TGTGCCAGCAGCGAACAAGCGGGAGTTGAGTACGAGCAGTACTTC
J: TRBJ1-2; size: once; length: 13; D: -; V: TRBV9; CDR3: CASSGIREDGYTF; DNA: TGTGCCAGCAGCGGGATCAGGGAGGATGGCTACACCTTC
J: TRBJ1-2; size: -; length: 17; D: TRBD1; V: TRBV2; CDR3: CASSLSLQGATLYGYTF; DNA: TGTGCCAGCAGCTTATCACTCCAGGGGGCCACTCTCTATGGCTACACCTTC
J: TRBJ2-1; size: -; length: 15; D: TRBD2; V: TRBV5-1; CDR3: CASSLELAGGNEQFF; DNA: TGCGCCAGCAGCTTGGAACTAGCGGGAGGCAATGAGCAGTTCTTC
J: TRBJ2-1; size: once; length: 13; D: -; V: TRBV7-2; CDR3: CASRVSPWFEQFF; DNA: TGTGCCAGCAGAGTTAGCCCGTGGTTTGAGCAGTTCTTC
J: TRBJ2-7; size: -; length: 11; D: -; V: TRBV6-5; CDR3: CASSQGIEQYF; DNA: TGTGCCAGCAGCCAGGGTATCGAGCAGTACTTC
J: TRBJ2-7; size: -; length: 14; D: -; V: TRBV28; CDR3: CASSQIRVVSEQYF; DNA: TGTGCCAGCAGTCAAATACGTGTCGTTTCCGAGCAGTACTTC
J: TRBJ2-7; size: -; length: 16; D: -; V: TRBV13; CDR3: CASSLGRGMNLYEQYF; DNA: TGTGCCAGCAGCTTAGGTCGCGGGATGAACCTCTACGAGCAGTACTTC
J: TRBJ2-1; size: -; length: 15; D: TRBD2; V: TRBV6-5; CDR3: CASTPGTSAHNEQFF; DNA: TGTGCCAGCACTCCCGGGACTAGCGCCCACAATGAGCAGTTCTTC
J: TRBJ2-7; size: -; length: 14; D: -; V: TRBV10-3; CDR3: CATIPAGRAYEQYF; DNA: TGTGCCACCATCCCTGCCGGCAGGGCCTACGAGCAGTACTTC
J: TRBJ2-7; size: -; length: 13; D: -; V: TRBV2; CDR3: CASSFSTAYEQYF; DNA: TGTGCCAGCAGTTTTTCCACGGCCTACGAGCAGTACTTC
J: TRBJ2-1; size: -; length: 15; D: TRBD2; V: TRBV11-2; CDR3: CASSSRTSGSIEQFF; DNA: TGTGCCAGCAGCTCCCGGACTAGCGGGAGTATTGAGCAGTTCTTC